This is a list of T cell receptor beta chains from one sample in a study of CD8 T cells in Susac syndrome. Each CDR3 protein is one row after TCRdb ran MiXCR on the immunoSEQ multiplex PCR reads. The data show over 300,000 distinct CDR3 sequences, with roughly 94% seen just once and 0.065% held by the top ten. Sequences were obtained from CD4+ T cells from PBMCs. These receptors came from a human donor with multiple sclerosis. Both conserved end residues are part of each CDR3. The order of the fields is V gene, J gene, D gene, clone size, CDR3 DNA, CDR3 protein. D genes are given only for firm matches. The size of a clone is reported for some rows only, either as once, few or many, or as a class for expanded clones.

TRBV7-2	TRBJ2-2	-	few	TGTGCCAGCAGCTTAGGACAAACGAACACCGGGGAGCTGTTTTTT	CASSLGQTNTGELFF
TRBV4-2	TRBJ1-1	-	-	TGTGCCAGCAGCCAAGGCGTGATTGAAGCTTTCTTT	CASSQGVIEAFF
TRBV7-9	TRBJ1-1	-	-	TGTGCCAGCAGCTTAGACCTGGACAGAGGTTCGAACACTGAAGCTTTCTTT	CASSLDLDRGSNTEAFF
TRBV5-1	TRBJ2-2	-	-	TGCGCCAGCAGCGCACACAGGGTCTCGAACACCGGGGAGCTGTTTTTT	CASSAHRVSNTGELFF
TRBV7-9	TRBJ2-2	-	-	TGTGCCAGCAGCCCACGTATGGGGGCCGCGAACACCGGGGAGCTGTTTTTT	CASSPRMGAANTGELFF
TRBV15	TRBJ1-1	TRBD1	-	TGTGCCACCAGCAGAGATGCCAGGGGGCGCGGCATCTCTGAAGCTTTCTTT	CATSRDARGRGISEAFF
TRBV5-6	TRBJ2-7	-	-	TGTGCCAGCAGCCCACGCGCGGATCCCTACGAGCAGTACTTC	CASSPRADPYEQYF
TRBV6-2/TRBV6-3	TRBJ1-5	TRBD1	-	TGTGCCAGCAGTTACCCCAGGGGGGCGAGAGTCAATCAGCCCCAGCATTTT	CASSYPRGARVNQPQHF
TRBV7-6	TRBJ1-3	-	-	TGTGCCAGCAGCTTAAATGGGCCCTCTGGAAACACCATATATTTT	CASSLNGPSGNTIYF
TRBV4-2	TRBJ1-5	-	once	TGTGCCAGCAGCCAAGATTCCGCCAGGGTGGGTCAGCCCCAGCATTTT	CASSQDSARVGQPQHF
TRBV7-9	TRBJ1-3	-	-	TGTGCCAGCAGCCCTGGGGATTCCTCTGGAAACACCATATATTTT	CASSPGDSSGNTIYF
TRBV7-2	TRBJ2-7	-	-	TGTGCCAGCAGCACTTATGGGCGCGAGCAGTACTTC	CASSTYGREQYF
TRBV7-2	TRBJ2-5	-	-	TGTGCCAGCAGCTTCGAGACTAGGCAAGAGACCCAGTACTTC	CASSFETRQETQYF
TRBV5-1	TRBJ1-1	-	-	TGCGCCAGCAGCTTGGCGATTACAGGGAGCACTGAAGCTTTCTTT	CASSLAITGSTEAFF
TRBV27	TRBJ1-1	-	-	TGTGCCAGCAGCATCTGGGGGAACGCTGAAGCTTTCTTT	CASSIWGNAEAFF
TRBV6-5	TRBJ1-4	-	-	TGTGCCAGCAGTTACTCGAACCCGCAGGGGCCGGGTGAAAAACTGTTTTTT	CASSYSNPQGPGEKLFF
TRBV12-3/TRBV12-4	TRBJ1-1	TRBD1	-	TGTGCCAGCAGTCGGGGACAGGCGGAAAACTGGGGCACTGAAGCTTTCTTT	CASSRGQAENWGTEAFF